This entry lists 23 T cell receptor beta chains sequenced from one sample in a study of vaccination and CD4 T cells after COVID-19. Their antigens are not known. Oncomine TCR Beta short-read sequencing was applied to DNA from cultured CD4+ T cells. TCRdb reprocessed the PCR reads with MiXCR, giving one entry per CDR3 protein. This sample has some 14,000 distinct CDR3 sequences, with approximately 40% found just once. Treatment here: approximately 9-day PBMC culture with coronavirus spike peptide pools or control peptides (ViraFEST assay). Sequencing was done on a sample of CD4+ T cells from blood, cultured in vitro. Receptor source: a human donor who had recovered from COVID-19.

This clonotype was seen a few times. The chain has TRBV7-2 and TRBJ2-1, with 12 bases identical to TRBD2. J was trimmed by 3 bases and V by 1 base; bases with no gene match: 1. Per germline, CDR1 SGHTA and CDR2 FQGNSA. This CDR3 has 16 residues. CDR3 sequence (DNA): TGTGCCAGCAGCTTAGGGACTAGCGGGGACTACAATGAGCAGTTCTTC. Translated: CASSLGTSGDYNEQFF.

The chain links TRBV4-1 to TRBJ1-5, with TRBD1 as a possible D gene (5 bases). Germline CDR1 and CDR2: MGHRA and YSYEKL. The V end lost 0 bases, the J end lost 1 base, and 13 bases lay between the germline ends. The CDR3 extends over 17 amino acids. The CDR3: CASSQDGTSSSNQPQHF. DNA for the CDR3: TGCGCCAGCAGCCAAGATGGGACTTCCAGCAGCAATCAGCCCCAGCATTTT.

J is TRBJ2-7 and V is TRBV10-1; TRBD1 agrees at 7 bases. Germline trimming cut 3 bases from V and 3 bases from J; bases unmatched to any gene: 5. The CDR3 spans 14 residues. CDR1 WNHNN and CDR2 SYGVQD come from the germline V gene (reference sequence). The DNA for the CDR3 is TGCGCCAGCAGTGATGGGGACAGTAACTACGAGCAGTACTTC. Residues: CASSDGDSNYEQYF.

The chain links TRBV6-2 or TRBV6-3 to TRBJ1-1, with 9 bases that match TRBD1. CDR3 size: 16 residues. Germline trimming cut 5 bases from V and 2 bases from J; bases unmatched to any gene: 9. Germline CDR1 and CDR2: MNHEY and SVGEGT. Written as DNA, the CDR3 is TGTGCCAGCAGTGACGCAAGGGGACAGGGTAACACTGAAGCTTTCTTT. Protein: CASSDARGQGNTEAFF.

The table lists this clonotype with a count of one. J is TRBJ2-5 and V is TRBV4-1; no firm D call. The CDR3 loop spans 12 amino acids. Germline CDR1 is MGHRA and CDR2 is YSYEKL. The V gene lost 4 bases and the J gene lost 5 bases, with 8 bases spanning the gap. The CDR3 DNA is TGCGCCAGCAGCCGCCCCGGGGAGACCCAGTACTTC. The encoded protein is CASSRPGETQYF.

By share of the sample, this clonotype is medium-sized (0.01 to 0.1%). This chain links TRBV7-2 with TRBJ1-1, with a tentative D call TRBD1 (6 bases). The CDR3 sequence is 19 residues long. Germline assignment: CDR1 SGHTA and CDR2 FQGNSA. Trimming removed 2 bases from V and 4 bases from J, with 26 bases in between. The CDR3 loop is CASSLRRLQAGESRTEAFF. As DNA, the CDR3 is TGTGCCAGCAGCTTAAGAAGGTTACAGGCAGGGGAAAGTCGCACTGAAGCTTTCTTT.

The chain has TRBV5-6 and TRBJ2-4, with 7 bases matching TRBD2. The V and J ends lost 5 bases and 6 bases, in that order; junction bases with no gene match: 11. There are 15 residues in the CDR3. Germline values: CDR1 SGHDT, CDR2 YYEEEE. The CDR3 here is CASSSRGAGRNIQYF. The CDR3 DNA is TGTGCCAGCAGTTCCCGAGGAGCGGGACGAAACATTCAGTACTTC.

V gene TRBV20-1 combines with J gene TRBJ2-7, with D unclear. V lost 6 bases and J lost 5, with 23 bases in between. This CDR3 has 15 amino acids. Looked up from germline, CDR1 is DFQATT and CDR2 is SNEGSKA (reference sequence). CDR3 in amino acids: CSAHPRRQPRDEQYF. The CDR3 bases are TGCAGTGCCCACCCTAGGCGGCAACCTCGGGACGAGCAGTACTTC.

The V call is TRBV10-2, the J call TRBJ1-1, with TRBD1 matching 8 bases. The germline V gene has CDR1 WSHSY and CDR2 SAAADI. The CDR3 contains 15 residues. Trimming cost V 6 bases and J 0 bases; bases outside gene matches: 6. The CDR3 protein is CASSTGQGLNTEAFF. In DNA form, the CDR3 reads TGCGCCAGCAGCACCGGACAGGGCTTGAACACTGAAGCTTTCTTT.

This clonotype occurred a few times. The chain couples TRBV7-9 to TRBJ1-6, with a possible D match to TRBD1 (6 bases). Trimming removed 1 base at V and 13 bases at J, with 8 bases between. The CDR3 is 12 amino acids. From germline, CDR1 is SEHNR and CDR2 FQNEAQ (reference sequence). Here the CDR3 DNA reads TGTGCCAGCAGCTTAGGAGACAGGCCCCTCCACTTT. Translated: CASSLGDRPLHF. Full variable domain (remainder filled in from reference TRBV7-9 and TRBJ1-6): DTGVSQNPRHKITKRGQNVTFRCDPISEHNRLYWYRQTLGQGPEFLTYFQNEAQLEKSRLLSDRFSAERPKGSFSTLEIQRTEQGDSAMYLCASSLGDRPLHFGNGTRLTVT.

This chain links TRBV30 with TRBJ2-2, with 8 nucleotides matching TRBD2. The CDR3 spans 14 residues. Germline assignment: CDR1 GTSNPN and CDR2 SVGIG (reference sequence). With 5 bases clipped from V and 5 bases from J, the junction kept 7 bases outside the gene matches. In DNA form, the CDR3 reads TGTGCCTGGCAAGTAGCGGGACTAACCGGGGAGCTGTTTTTT. Protein: CAWQVAGLTGELFF.

The chain is built from TRBV6-1 and TRBJ2-5; 10 nucleotides match TRBD2. V was clipped by 4 bases and J by 6 bases; unmatched bases: 5. CDR1 and CDR2 from the germline V gene are MNHNS and SASEGT. The CDR3 has 14 residues. This chain's CDR3 is CASSALAGLKTQYF. The CDR3 nucleotides are TGTGCCAGCAGTGCACTAGCGGGATTAAAGACCCAGTACTTC.

This chain uses TRBV18 with TRBJ1-1; tentative D call: TRBD1 (5 bases). This CDR3 is built from 14 residues. Germline lookup yields CDR1 KGHSH and CDR2 LQKENI. V dropped 1 base and J dropped 1 base, with 7 bases sitting between them. The CDR3 region has the DNA TGTGCCAGCTCACCACGTCAGGGGAACACTGAAGCTTTCTTT. Translating it yields CASSPRQGNTEAFF.

This clonotype was detected only once. This sequence joins TRBV6-5 and TRBJ1-3; a weak D match, TRBD1 (5 bases). The V end was cut by 0 bases, the J end by 3 bases, with 9 bases between. Germline CDR1 and CDR2: MNHEY and SVGAGI. The CDR3 spans 15 residues. The CDR3 nucleotides read TGTGCCAGCAGTTACTCGGCAGGGAGTGGAAACACCATATATTTT. Translated: CASSYSAGSGNTIYF.

This clonotype was recorded once. This chain connects TRBV12-3 or TRBV12-4 to TRBJ1-6, with D unresolved. V was pared by 6 bases and J by 6 bases, with 15 bases between. This CDR3 is 15 amino acids long. The CDR3 DNA reads TGTGCCAGCAGCCTATTGTTGGGCGCTAATTCACCCCTCCACTTT. Amino acids: CASSLLLGANSPLHF.

This rearrangement joins TRBV25-1 to TRBJ2-1, with unresolved D. Trimming pared 1 base from V and 9 bases from J, leaving 7 bases between. CDR1 and CDR2 from the germline V gene are MGHDK and SYGVNS. The CDR3 runs to 12 residues. CDR3 bases: TGTGCCAGCAGTGAATTTGAGAGTGAGCAGTTCTTC. Encoded protein: CASSEFESEQFF.

This clonotype has more than one count but fewer than ten. The chain joins TRBV7-2 to TRBJ1-1; D not certain. Germline CDR1 and CDR2: SGHTA and FQGNSA. CDR3 length: 12 amino acids. The V end was cut by 5 bases, the J end by 4 bases, with 8 bases between. The CDR3 DNA reads TGTGCCAGCAGCCTGGAGATCACTGAAGCTTTCTTT. Translation gives CASSLEITEAFF. Full variable domain (outside the CDR3, taken from reference TRBV7-2 and TRBJ1-1): GAGVSQSPSNKVTEKGKDVELRCDPISGHTALYWYRQSLGQGLEFLIYFQGNSAPDKSGLPSDRFSAERTGGSVSTLTIQRTQQEDSAVYLCASSLEITEAFFGQGTRLTVV.

The chain employs TRBV20-1 and TRBJ1-1; 11 bases are shared with TRBD1. V was clipped by 2 bases and J by 8 bases; unmatched bases: 7. Germline CDR1 DFQATT, CDR2 SNEGSKA (reference sequence). The CDR3 extends over 14 amino acids. This CDR3 is CSARPGQGAGEAFF. DNA of the CDR3: TGCAGTGCTAGACCAGGACAGGGGGCTGGGGAAGCTTTCTTT.

The chain joins TRBV14 to TRBJ2-5; 7 bases match TRBD1. Germline trimming cut 4 bases from V and 4 bases from J; bases unmatched to any gene: 6. Germline V gene data show CDR1 as SGHDN and CDR2 as FVKESK. The CDR3 has 14 amino acids. The CDR3 protein is CASSPYNRGETQYF. In DNA form, the CDR3 reads TGTGCCAGCAGCCCGTATAACAGGGGAGAGACCCAGTACTTC.

This clonotype turned up a few times. This chain uses TRBV30 with TRBJ1-2, with a possible D match to TRBD1 (6 bases). V was pared by 8 bases and J by 4 bases, with 17 bases between. This CDR3 is built from 13 residues. Germline V gene sequence: CDR1 GTSNPN, CDR2 SVGIG (reference sequence). The CDR3 DNA sequence: TGTGCCGGCGGACAGCCGACGAGCTATGGCTACACCTTC. The encoded protein is CAGGQPTSYGYTF. Filled out from reference TRBV30 and TRBJ1-2, the complete variable domain reads SQTIHQWPATLVQPVGSPLSLECTVEGTSNPNLYWYRQAAGRGLQLLFYSVGIGQISSEVPQNLSASRPQDRQFILSSKKLLLSDSGFYLCAGGQPTSYGYTFGSGTRLTVV.

This clonotype appeared a few times. The V and J genes are TRBV5-4 and TRBJ2-1; the match to TRBD1 covers 7 bases. This CDR3 comprises 13 residues. Germline CDR1 SGHNT, CDR2 YYREEE (reference sequence). Trimming cost V 4 bases and J 7 bases; bases outside gene matches: 5. CDR3 in amino acids: CASSILQGNEQFF. CDR3 DNA sequence: TGTGCCAGCAGCATTTTACAGGGGAATGAGCAGTTCTTC. Supplemented by reference TRBV5-4 and TRBJ2-1, the full variable domain reads ETGVTQSPTHLIKTRGQQVTLRCSSQSGHNTVSWYQQALGQGPQFIFQYYREEENGRGNFPPRFSGLQFPNYSSELNVNALELDDSALYLCASSILQGNEQFFGPGTRLTVL.

The sample holds a few counts of this clonotype. CDR3 nucleotide sequence: TGCAGTGCTAGTCAAGGGGGGCGATATGGCTACACCTTC. This encodes CSASQGGRYGYTF. The J gene is TRBJ1-2, the V gene TRBV20-1, with D perhaps matching TRBD1 (6 bases). CDR1 is DFQATT, CDR2 SNEGSKA, per germline (reference sequence). With 3 bases removed from V and 5 bases from J, the gap between germline ends came to 13 bases. The length of the CDR3 is 13 residues.

This clonotype was recorded a few times. The J gene is TRBJ1-1, the V gene TRBV7-8; tentative D call: TRBD1 (5 bases). V lost 4 bases and J lost 8, with 32 bases in between. Germline V gene data show CDR1 as SGHVS and CDR2 as FQNEAQ. The CDR3 spans 19 residues. Here the CDR3 reads CASSSPRVQAMRGTSEAFF. CDR3 nucleotides: TGTGCCAGCAGCTCTCCTAGGGTCCAGGCGATGAGGGGCACTTCAGAAGCTTTCTTT.